Included here is one T cell receptor (beta chain) sequence, with context. Indicated time point: newly diagnosed GD, antithyroid drugs for less than 3 months. PBMC-derived RNA was used for the TCR library. The source of the sample is a study of regulatory T cells in long-lasting Graves disease. The length of the CDR3 is 13 residues. Trimming cost V 11 bases and J 2 bases; bases outside gene matches: 6. From germline, CDR1 is LNHDA and CDR2 SQIVND (reference sequence). To make TCR beta libraries, researchers used iRepertoire HTBI primers and Arm-PCR of CDR3 regions. From the multiplex PCR reads, TCRdb called clonotypes with MiXCR, one entry per CDR3 protein. The profile shows about 430,000 distinct CDR3 sequences, about 15% of them singletons. The same sample was also studied in work on T cells in Graves' hyperthyroidism and ophthalmopathy. Turning to that study: Diagnosis of hyperthyroidism was new in patients aged 18 to 65, and its duration was under 2 months. Expanded thyroid clonotypes (above 0.001) were mostly also found in blood.

The specimen comprised peripheral blood mononuclear cells (PBMCs), sampled at new diagnosis, from a patient treated with antithyroid drugs. The chain combines TRBV19 with TRBJ1-1; 9 bases match TRBD1. The receptor's source is a middle-aged woman with Graves disease. CDR3 protein: CAGGTGGNTEAFF. The CDR3 nucleotides are TGTGCCGGTGGTACAGGGGGCAACACTGAAGCTTTCTTT.